This T cell receptor beta chain was recorded in a study of blood T cell repertoires in COVID-19. Study context: The cDNA or gDNA used as material had been derived from T cells, B-cell-depleted T cells, or PBMCs.

The protocol was immunoSEQ multiplex PCR, while the TCRdb copy is restricted to in-frame clones and leaves out a portion. The sample includes fewer than 250,000 clones, around four fifths seen only once; the top ten take about 0.91%. Trimming removed 4 bases at V and 16 bases at J, with 17 bases between. CDR1 is SNHLY, CDR2 FYNNEI, per germline. The CDR3 runs to 12 residues. This chain joins TRBV2 and TRBJ1-3; D might be TRBD1 (5 bases). The sequenced sample was peripheral blood. This receptor was identified in a man aged 55 to 70 with COVID-19, enrolled during active disease. The CDR3 is CASSGQLWDVYF. The CDR3 DNA follows: TGTGCCAGCAGTGGACAGTTGTGGGATGTCTATTTT.